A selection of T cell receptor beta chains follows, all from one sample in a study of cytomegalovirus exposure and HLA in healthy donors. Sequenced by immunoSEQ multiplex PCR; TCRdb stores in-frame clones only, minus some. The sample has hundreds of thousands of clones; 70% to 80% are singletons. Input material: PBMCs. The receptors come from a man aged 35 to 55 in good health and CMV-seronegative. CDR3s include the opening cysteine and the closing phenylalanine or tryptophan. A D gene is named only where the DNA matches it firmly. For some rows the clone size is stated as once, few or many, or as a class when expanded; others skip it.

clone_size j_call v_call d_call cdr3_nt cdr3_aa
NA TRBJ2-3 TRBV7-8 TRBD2 TGTGCCAGCAGCGCGGCGGGAGGCCCAGATACGCAGTATTTT CASSAAGGPDTQYF
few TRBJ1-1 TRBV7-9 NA TGTGCCAGCAGCTTAGAATGGGCCCGTGCGGGCACTGAAGCTTTCTTT CASSLEWARAGTEAFF
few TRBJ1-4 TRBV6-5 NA TGTGCCAGCGGGCCGCTTCGATTAGGTGAAAAACTGTTTTTT CASGPLRLGEKLFF
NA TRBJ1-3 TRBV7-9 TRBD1 TGTGCCAGCAGCACTTGGGACAGAGAGAACTCTGGAAACACCATATATTTT CASSTWDRENSGNTIYF
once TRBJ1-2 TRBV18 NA TGTGCCAGCTCACGCGAGGGTTTCTACACCTTC CASSREGFYTF
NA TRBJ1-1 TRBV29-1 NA TGCAGCGTTGATGAAATCGGGGGTTGGAACACTGAAGCTTTCTTT CSVDEIGGWNTEAFF
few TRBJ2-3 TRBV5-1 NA TGCGCCAGCAGCTTGGCCGGTCGGAGCACAGATACGCAGTATTTT CASSLAGRSTDTQYF
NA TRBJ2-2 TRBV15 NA TGTGCCACCAGCGTTCTAAGCGGGCGAAACACCGGGGAGCTGTTTTTT CATSVLSGRNTGELFF
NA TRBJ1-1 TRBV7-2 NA TGTGCCAGCAGCTTATTGCGAGCTTTCTTT CASSLLRAFF
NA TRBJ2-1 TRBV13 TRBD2 TGTGCCAGCATAAGGTGGGAGGACGAGACTAGCGGCTCCTACAATGAGCAGTTCTTC CASIRWEDETSGSYNEQFF
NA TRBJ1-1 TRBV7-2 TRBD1 TGTGCCAGCAGCTTAGACAGGGGAGGCACTGAAGCTTTCTTT CASSLDRGGTEAFF
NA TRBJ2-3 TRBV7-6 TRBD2 TGTGCCAGCACCGACCAGGTAGCGGGAGGGACAGATACGCAGTATTTT CASTDQVAGGTDTQYF
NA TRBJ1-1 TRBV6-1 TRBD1 TGTGCCAGCAGTGCTAGACAGGGTGCGAACACTGAAGCTTTCTTT CASSARQGANTEAFF
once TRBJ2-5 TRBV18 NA TGTGCCAGCTCACCGGGACAAAAAGAGACCCAGTACTTC CASSPGQKETQYF
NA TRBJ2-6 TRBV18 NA TGTGCCAGCTCACCGCGGGCCTACTCTGGGGCCAACGTCCTGACTTTC CASSPRAYSGANVLTF
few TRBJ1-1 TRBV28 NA TGTGCCAGCAGTTCCCCTACTGAAGCTTTCTTT CASSSPTEAFF
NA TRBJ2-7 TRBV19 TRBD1 TGTGCCAGTAGTATAGCTTACAGGGGGCTCGAGCAGTACTTC CASSIAYRGLEQYF
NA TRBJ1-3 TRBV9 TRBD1 TGTGCCAGCAGCGCTAGGGGGCCTGGAAACACCATATATTTT CASSARGPGNTIYF